This TCR beta chain was sequenced in a study of T cell responses to AZD1222 COVID-19 vaccine. Findings of the study overall: Mostly white British, mostly female donors; authors suggested clonal diversity may be underestimated. Spike-specific TCR breadth rose after two AZD1222 doses, and depth rose as well.

Produced via immunoSEQ multiplex PCR; TCRdb's table is partial and in-frame only. Among about 100,000 clones listed, 80% to 90% were seen once. The germline gives CDR1 SNHLY, CDR2 FYNNEI. V was clipped by 5 bases and J by 6 bases; unmatched bases: 5. The length of the CDR3 is 13 residues. In regard to this clone: Its matching antigen is unknown.

The sample in question was peripheral blood, obtained on day 0 of AZD1222 vaccination. This TCR derives from an adult in good health. The chain links TRBV2 to TRBJ1-1; 8 bases line up with TRBD1. The CDR3 reads CASSRQGMSEAFF. CDR3 DNA sequence: TGTGCCAGCAGTCGACAGGGGATGTCTGAAGCTTTCTTT. The whole variable domain, filled in from reference TRBV2 and TRBJ1-1, reads EPEVTQTPSHQVTQMGQEVILRCVPISNHLYFYWYRQILGQKVEFLVSFYNNEISEKSEIFDDQFSVERPDGSNFTLKIRSTKLEDSAMYFCASSRQGMSEAFFGQGTRLTVV.